The 22 T cell receptor beta chains listed next were all sequenced from one sample in a study of blood T cells in healthy people across ages. The authors ran a second PCR of about 6 to 12 cycles using a sample-barcoded 5' primer and a J-beta primer mix. TCRdb ran MiXCR on the 5' RACE reads and lists one entry per CDR3 protein. Among approximately 760,000 distinct CDR3 sequences listed, around 25% were seen once. These data were also filed under a second study, of T cells of mothers and their children.

Sample: blood. These receptors were taken from a boy aged 5 to 17 in good health.

For this clonotype: The junction shows a germline mismatch at one end, possibly a read error. The V call is TRBV18, the J call TRBJ1-1, with D unresolved. This CDR3 has 14 amino acids. CDR1 KGHSH and CDR2 LQKENI come from the germline V gene. Written as DNA, the CDR3 is TGTGCCAGCTCGCCACTTAACCGGGAGACTGAAGCTTTCTTT. Translating it yields CASSPLNRETEAFF.

This chain links TRBV7-9 with TRBJ2-2; possible D gene TRBD2, 6 bases. Germline-derived CDR1 and CDR2 are SEHNR and FQNEAQ (reference sequence). The V gene lost 5 bases and the J gene lost 6 bases, with 13 bases spanning the gap. The CDR3 is 14 amino acids. The CDR3 nucleotides read TGTGCCAGCAGCGGGAGGAGGTCCGCCGGGGAGCTGTTTTTT. Its protein product is CASSGRRSAGELFF.

The chain carries TRBV28 and TRBJ2-5, with D perhaps being TRBD1 or TRBD2 (5 bases each). There are 13 residues in the CDR3. CDR1 is MDHEN and CDR2 is SYDVKM in the germline V gene. V lost 2 bases and J 5 bases, leaving 9 bases between the germline ends. CDR3 coding DNA: TGTGCCAGCAGTTTAGTGGGGGTTGAGACCCAGTACTTC. It translates to CASSLVGVETQYF.

The chain couples TRBV12-3 or TRBV12-4 to TRBJ2-7; D ambiguous. The CDR3 loop spans 13 amino acids. V shed 5 bases and J shed 0 bases, with 8 bases lying between them. CDR3 bases: TGTGCCAGCAGTAGACCCTTCTCCTACGAGCAGTACTTC. It codes for CASSRPFSYEQYF.

The chain has TRBV3-1 and TRBJ2-5, with 10 bases identical to TRBD2. Germline values: CDR1 LGHDT, CDR2 YNNKEL (reference sequence). CDR3 size: 15 residues. After removal of 4 bases from V and 3 bases from J, the junction contained 5 bases not matched to a gene. The CDR3 reads CASSPEGLAEETQYF. CDR3 bases: TGTGCCAGCAGCCCCGAAGGACTAGCGGAAGAGACCCAGTACTTC.

This chain links TRBV29-1 with TRBJ1-2, with 9 nucleotides matching TRBD1. The J segment lost 2 bases and the V segment lost 5 bases, leaving 6 bases of the junction unmatched. In germline, CDR1 is SQVTM, CDR2 ANQGSEA. This CDR3 is 14 amino acids long. The DNA of the CDR3 is TGCAGCGTTCCTCGGACAGGGGAAAACTATGGCTACACCTTC. Residues: CSVPRTGENYGYTF.

This clonotype turned up a few times. This chain links TRBV20-1 with TRBJ2-7, with 10 nucleotides matching TRBD2. This CDR3 has 15 residues. Germline V lookup: CDR1 DFQATT, CDR2 SNEGSKA (reference sequence). J was trimmed by 2 bases and V by 6 bases; bases with no gene match: 10. The CDR3 nucleotides are TGCAGTGCCACCGCAGGAAGCGGGAGGGCCTACGAGCAGTACTTC. Translation: CSATAGSGRAYEQYF.

This clonotype appeared a single time. V and J are TRBV10-3 and TRBJ1-2; D is uncertain. The V gene lost 4 bases and the J gene lost 2 bases, with 8 bases spanning the gap. This CDR3 is 13 amino acids long. Looked up from germline, CDR1 is ENHRY and CDR2 is SYGVKD. The CDR3 DNA reads TGTGCCATCAGTGTTTCAGGAAACTATGGCTACACCTTC. Protein product: CAISVSGNYGYTF.

This clonotype was seen a handful of times. The V call is TRBV25-1, the J call TRBJ2-5, with unresolved D. The germline gives CDR1 MGHDK, CDR2 SYGVNS. The CDR3 sequence is 14 residues long. V lost 3 bases and J lost 5, with 13 bases in between. CDR3 DNA sequence: TGTGCCAGCAGTGATTTGACAAAGCAGGAGACCCAGTACTTC. This gives the protein CASSDLTKQETQYF.

The V gene is TRBV29-1, the J gene TRBJ1-2; D gene ambiguous. Trimming took 6 bases from V and 4 from J, leaving 15 bases between them. This CDR3 has 13 amino acids. Germline V gene sequence: CDR1 SQVTM, CDR2 ANQGSEA. CDR3 coding DNA: TGCAGCGTCCCTAGAGCTCGGAGCTATGGCTACACCTTC. This gives the protein CSVPRARSYGYTF.

This clonotype has just a few counts. V usage is TRBV20-1 and J usage is TRBJ2-7; TRBD2 matches at 8 bases. The V segment lost 3 bases and the J segment 3 bases; nucleotides outside the gene matches: 7. This CDR3 comprises 14 residues. Germline CDR1 is DFQATT and CDR2 is SNEGSKA (reference sequence). The CDR3 here is CSASPPGGHYEQYF. The CDR3 DNA reads TGCAGTGCTAGTCCGCCGGGGGGGCACTACGAGCAGTACTTC.

The chain has TRBV6-1 and TRBJ1-6; no definite D call. Trimming stripped 2 bases from V and 5 bases from J, with 22 bases between. Germline CDR1 is MNHNS and CDR2 is SASEGT. The CDR3 extends over 19 amino acids. The CDR3 reads CASSEPPLSGYGHNSPLHF. The CDR3, as DNA: TGTGCCAGCAGTGAACCACCGTTATCTGGGTACGGCCATAATTCACCCCTCCACTTT.

This clonotype appeared once. V is TRBV28 and J is TRBJ2-7; 11 bases are shared with TRBD2. The DNA end is more similar to TRBJ2-1, so the J call may be wrong. In germline, CDR1 is MDHEN, CDR2 SYDVKM. The CDR3 spans 15 residues. The CDR3 sequence is CASSLYLAGGDEQFF. For the CDR3, the DNA is TGTGCCAGCAGTTTATACCTAGCGGGGGGCGATGAGCAGTTCTTC.

This chain links TRBV7-3 with TRBJ2-3; 7 bases map to TRBD2. Per the germline V gene, CDR1 is SGHTA and CDR2 is FQGTGA. Trimming cost V 5 bases and J 1 base; bases outside gene matches: 6. CDR3 length: 15 residues. CDR3 nucleotides: TGTGCCAGCAGCCACTCAACTAGCGGCACAGATACGCAGTATTTT. It encodes CASSHSTSGTDTQYF.

The table lists this clonotype with a few counts. V and J are TRBV7-6 and TRBJ2-5, with D unresolved. The DNA end is more similar to TRBJ2-1, so the J call may be wrong. From germline, CDR1 is SGHVS and CDR2 FNYEAQ. The CDR3 covers 13 residues. The CDR3: CASSLEAGNEQFF. The CDR3 DNA follows: TGTGCCAGCAGCTTAGAAGCCGGCAATGAGCAGTTCTTC.

V and J are TRBV29-1 and TRBJ2-7; D remains ambiguous. V was trimmed by 5 bases and J by 5 bases, leaving 19 bases between them. This CDR3 is 14 amino acids long. In germline, CDR1 is SQVTM, CDR2 ANQGSEA. CDR3 protein: CSVLVPLKGNEQYF. The DNA for the CDR3 is TGCAGCGTTCTGGTACCCTTGAAAGGGAACGAGCAGTACTTC.

The gene calls are TRBV7-2 and TRBJ1-2, with D possibly being TRBD1 (5 bases). CDR1 SGHTA and CDR2 FQGNSA come from the germline V gene. This CDR3 has 14 amino acids. V was clipped by 2 bases and J by 4 bases, with 11 bases between them. CDR3 DNA: TGTGCCAGCAGCTTAAAGGCAGGGCCCTATGGCTACACCTTC. Its translation is CASSLKAGPYGYTF.

This clonotype was detected a few times. The gene calls are TRBV7-3 and TRBJ2-1; 8 bases match TRBD2. After removal of 0 bases from V and 9 bases from J, the junction contained 4 bases not matched to a gene. CDR3 length equals 14 residues. Per germline, CDR1 SGHTA and CDR2 FQGTGA. DNA of the CDR3: TGTGCCAGCAGCTTAACTGGGCTAGCGGGTGAGCAGTTCTTC. As protein: CASSLTGLAGEQFF.

V and J are TRBV10-3 and TRBJ1-3, with D hard to call. This CDR3 has 17 amino acids. Germline CDR1 ENHRY, CDR2 SYGVKD. The germline V and J ends were trimmed by 0 bases and 0 bases, with 12 bases remaining between them. The CDR3 DNA is TGTGCCATCAGTGAGTCCCGCGCGGTTAACTCTGGAAACACCATATATTTT. This sequence encodes CAISESRAVNSGNTIYF.

The table lists this clonotype with a count of one. V is TRBV11-2 and J is TRBJ2-1; 7 bases fit TRBD1. CDR1 and CDR2 (germline): SGHAT, FQNNGV. The CDR3 is made up of 15 amino acids. The trim removed 0 bases at V and 7 bases at J, leaving 6 bases unmatched. This CDR3 is CASSLDRGLGNEQFF. DNA for the CDR3: TGTGCCAGCAGCTTAGATAGGGGGCTGGGTAATGAGCAGTTCTTC.

V and J are TRBV7-2 and TRBJ2-1; D is unclear. The CDR3 is 16 amino acids. Germline V lookup: CDR1 SGHTA, CDR2 FQGNSA. Between the trimmed V and J ends, which lost 3 bases and 2 bases, there was a span of 14 bases. The CDR3 region has the DNA TGTGCCAGCAGCTTGGAGAGCGTCTCCACCTACAATGAGCAGTTCTTC. Translating gives CASSLESVSTYNEQFF.

This clonotype showed up just a few times. V usage is TRBV24-1 and J usage is TRBJ2-5; D remains unclear. The end of the DNA is better explained by TRBJ2-1, so the J call may be wrong. Germline V gives CDR1 KGHDR, CDR2 SFDVKD. The CDR3 spans 15 residues. In DNA form, the CDR3 reads TGTGCCACTCAAGTTGGGTTCGGCTATCCCAATGAGCAGTTCTTC. This gives the protein CATQVGFGYPNEQFF.